This T cell receptor beta chain was identified in a study of CD8+ T cells in alopecia areata. Alopecia areata patients had lesional scalp punch biopsies and peripheral blood taken from them. Separation by sorting yielded CD4+ and CD8+ T cells from PBMCs. In each case, RNA was isolated and then reverse transcribed into cDNA as the sequencing template. The data were produced by immunoSEQ multiplex PCR, yet TCRdb's version contains in-frame clones alone and is incomplete. The repertoire consists of 60,000 to 65,000 clones, with around 47% occurring once and the leading ten covering just over 50%. This clone was observed a handful of times. The V gene's germline CDR1 is MNHEY and CDR2 SMNVEV (reference sequence). The CDR3 consists of 13 residues. Deletions cut 8 bases from V and 2 bases from J, with 12 bases between.

The chain joins TRBV27 to TRBJ1-2; weak D call: TRBD1 (6 bases). The sample comprised NKG2D-low CD8+ T cells sorted from blood. The TCR sequence derives from a human donor with alopecia areata. DNA of the CDR3: TGTGCCAGCGCCCCACAGGGCAACTATGGCTACACCTTC. Amino acid sequence: CASAPQGNYGYTF.